This T cell receptor (beta chain) was recovered during a study of beta chain features in type 1 diabetes. Of the isolated RNA, all was reverse transcribed, and so the sequenced material was expressed TCRB transcripts. Some clones are missing from TCRdb's copy, which holds only in-frame ones; the method was immunoSEQ multiplex PCR. This sample yields about 170,000 clones, of which about 8% are seen a single time; more than 0.75% belongs to the top ten. The study, taken as a whole, reports: Researchers report that Type 1 diabetes patients had moderately but significantly shorter TCRB CDR3s across all four CD4+ subsets.

By way of CD45RO/CCR7/CD25/CD127/CD95/CD27, the CD4+ regulatory, stem cell-like memory, central memory and naive cells were sorted. This clone was seen a few times. Its antigen is not identified. Sequences were obtained from central memory CD4+ T cells from blood. This receptor was identified in a woman aged 40 to 50 with type 1 diabetes.

The DNA of the CDR3 is TGTGCCAGCAGCTTAGATTCCTCCTTGAACACTGAAGCTTTCTTT. It yields the protein CASSLDSSLNTEAFF. The rearrangement uses TRBV7-2 and TRBJ1-1; D call uncertain. Trimming took 1 base from V and 0 from J, leaving 9 bases between them. Looked up from germline, CDR1 is SGHTA and CDR2 is FQGNSA. This CDR3 has 15 residues.